This TCR beta chain was found in a study of prognosis after radiotherapy for stage I lung cancer. Study-level background: Patients in the cohort never received concurrent therapy with stereotactic body radiotherapy. Findings and limits, study-wide: With medians of approximately 9,100 versus 7,200, unique TCR clone counts fell after stereotactic body radiation therapy. Tumor specificity was not determined for the expanded TCR clones.

This clonotype was seen at least ten times. No antigen is known for it. Investigators drew around 6 milliliters of peripheral blood at each of two time points. Trimming left V 1 base short and J 4 bases short, with 9 bases between. Per germline, CDR1 SGHNT and CDR2 YYREEE (reference sequence). The CDR3 has 13 amino acids. Amplicons of TCR beta CDR3 were generated from genomic DNA by two-round multiplex PCR. Primers targeting each individual TRBV and TRBJ gene were applied in first-round PCR. TCRdb recomputed calls from the multiplex PCR reads with MiXCR, one row per CDR3 protein. Of about 30,000 distinct CDR3 sequences listed, roughly 30% are singletons.

This TCR came from a donor over 45 with non-small cell lung cancer. Sequenced material: PBMCs, taken before or after stereotactic body radiation therapy (not recorded which). The gene calls are TRBV5-4 and TRBJ2-7; D not certain. This chain's CDR3 is CASSLISGYEQYF. In nucleotides, the CDR3 is TGTGCCAGCAGCTTGATTAGTGGGTACGAGCAGTACTTC.